This TCR beta chain comes out of a study of blood T cell repertoires in COVID-19. The CDR3 has 19 residues. Germline CDR1 KGHSH, CDR2 LQKENI. J gave up 3 bases and V 4 bases, and 16 bases lay outside the gene matches. The protocol was immunoSEQ multiplex PCR, while the TCRdb copy is restricted to in-frame clones and leaves out a portion. The table has 25,000 to 35,000 clones, around 80% seen once. Sequencing was performed on peripheral blood. The TCR was taken from a woman aged 80 or older with acute or convalescent COVID-19. The J gene is TRBJ2-1, the V gene TRBV18; TRBD1 aligns across 9 bases. The CDR3 DNA sequence: TGTGCCAGCTCACATATGGGACAGGGTTTAAGGTCCCGCTACAATGAGCAGTTCTTC. This gives the protein CASSHMGQGLRSRYNEQFF.